This T cell receptor (beta chain) was identified during a study of cytomegalovirus exposure and HLA in healthy donors. Study results and caveats: DRB1 had the most TCR associations and HLA-C the fewest, a later analysis found, with rates varying by HLA locus. Further analysis was carried out later, and it showed several of the most significant clusters appearing linked to common viral pathogens. Sequence variants that were highly shared formed a cluster that was likely a sequencing artifact.

60 Vbeta and 13 Jbeta primers were used in PCR. Data came from immunoSEQ multiplex PCR; TCRdb stores just in-frame clones and leaves some out. The sample contains more than 150,000 clones, about 78% of which appear only once. V was shortened by 0 bases and J by 2 bases, with 9 bases between the two germline ends. The CDR3 runs 16 residues. As concerns this clone: Its antigen is not identified.

Though nominally healthy at sampling, donors likely had unrecorded immune exposures. The sequenced sample consisted of PBMCs. The origin of this receptor is a male donor in good health and CMV-seronegative. The chain has TRBV5-3 and TRBJ1-6; D is uncertain. TRBV5-3 is identified as an open reading frame with a role that is uncertain. CDR3 bases: TGTGCCAGAAGCTTGGGAGGGAGGACCTATAATTCACCCCTCCACTTT. This sequence encodes CARSLGGRTYNSPLHF.